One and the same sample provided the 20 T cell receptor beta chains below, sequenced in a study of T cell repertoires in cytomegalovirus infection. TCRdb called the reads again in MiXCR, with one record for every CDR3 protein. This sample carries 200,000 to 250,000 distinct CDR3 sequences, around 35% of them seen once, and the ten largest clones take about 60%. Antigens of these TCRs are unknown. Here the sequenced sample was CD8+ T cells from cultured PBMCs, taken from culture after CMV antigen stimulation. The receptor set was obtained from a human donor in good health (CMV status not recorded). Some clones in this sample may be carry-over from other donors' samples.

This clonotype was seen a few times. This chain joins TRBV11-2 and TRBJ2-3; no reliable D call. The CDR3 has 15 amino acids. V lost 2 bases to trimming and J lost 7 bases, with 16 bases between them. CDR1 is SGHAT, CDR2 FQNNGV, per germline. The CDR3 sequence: CASSLPPRPTYTQYF. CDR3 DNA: TGTGCCAGCAGCTTACCCCCGCGTCCCACTTATACGCAGTATTTT. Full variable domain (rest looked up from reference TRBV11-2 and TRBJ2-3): EAGVAQSPRYKIIEKRQSVAFWCNPISGHATLYWYQQILGQGPKLLIQFQNNGVVDDSQLPKDRFSAERLKGVDSTLKIQPAKLEDSAVYLCASSLPPRPTYTQYFGPGTRLTVL.

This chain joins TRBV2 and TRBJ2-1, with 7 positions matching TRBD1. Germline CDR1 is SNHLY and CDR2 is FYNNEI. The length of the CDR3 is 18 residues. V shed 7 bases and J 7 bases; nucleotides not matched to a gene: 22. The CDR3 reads CASMSGDSFLLTPNEQFF. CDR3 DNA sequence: TGTGCCAGCATGTCAGGGGACAGCTTCTTACTCACACCGAATGAGCAGTTCTTC.

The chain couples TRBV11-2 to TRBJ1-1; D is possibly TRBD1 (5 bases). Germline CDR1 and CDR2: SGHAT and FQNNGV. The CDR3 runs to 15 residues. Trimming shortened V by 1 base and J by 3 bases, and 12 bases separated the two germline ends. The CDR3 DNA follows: TGTGCCAGCAGCTTAGCACCGGGGCCCGACACTGAAGCTTTCTTT. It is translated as CASSLAPGPDTEAFF.

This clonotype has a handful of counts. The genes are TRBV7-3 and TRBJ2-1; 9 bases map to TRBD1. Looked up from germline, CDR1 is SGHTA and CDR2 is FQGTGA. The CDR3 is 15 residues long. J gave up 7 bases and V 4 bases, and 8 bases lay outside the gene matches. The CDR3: CASSSRDRDPNEQFF. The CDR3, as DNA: TGTGCCAGCAGCTCCCGGGACAGGGACCCTAATGAGCAGTTCTTC.

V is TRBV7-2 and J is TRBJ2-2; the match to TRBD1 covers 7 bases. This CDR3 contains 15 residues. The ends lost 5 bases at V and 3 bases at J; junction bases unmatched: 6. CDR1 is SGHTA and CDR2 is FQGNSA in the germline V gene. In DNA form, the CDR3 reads TGTGCCAGCAGCCCCAGGGACAGCGACACCGGGGAGCTGTTTTTT. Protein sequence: CASSPRDSDTGELFF.

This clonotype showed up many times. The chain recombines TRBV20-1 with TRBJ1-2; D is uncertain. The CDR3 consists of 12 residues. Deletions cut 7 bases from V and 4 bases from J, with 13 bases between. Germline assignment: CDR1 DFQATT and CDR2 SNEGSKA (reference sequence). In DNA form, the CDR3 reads TGCAGTGGGGCGATAGGTTCCTATGGCTACACCTTC. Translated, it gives CSGAIGSYGYTF.

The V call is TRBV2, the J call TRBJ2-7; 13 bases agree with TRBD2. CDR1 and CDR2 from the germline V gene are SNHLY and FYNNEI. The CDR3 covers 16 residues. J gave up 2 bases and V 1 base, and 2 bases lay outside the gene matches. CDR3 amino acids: CASSEGTSGRTYEQYF. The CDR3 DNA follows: TGTGCCAGCAGTGAAGGGACTAGCGGGAGAACCTACGAGCAGTACTTC.

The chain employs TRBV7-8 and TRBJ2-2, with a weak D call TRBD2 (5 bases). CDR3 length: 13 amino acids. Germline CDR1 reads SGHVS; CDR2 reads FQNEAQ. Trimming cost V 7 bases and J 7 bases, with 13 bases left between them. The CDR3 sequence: CASILGVVGELFF. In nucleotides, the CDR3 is TGTGCCAGCATCCTCGGGGTAGTCGGGGAGCTGTTTTTT.

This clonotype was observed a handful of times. The CDR3 spells CASSLSQGELFF. The CDR3, as DNA: TGTGCCAGCAGCTTAAGTCAGGGGGAGCTGTTTTTT. This sequence joins TRBV7-3 and TRBJ2-2; D remains unclear. Germline CDR1 reads SGHTA; CDR2 reads FQGTGA. This CDR3 has 12 residues. Trimming took off 1 base at V and 8 bases at J, with 5 bases between the two ends.

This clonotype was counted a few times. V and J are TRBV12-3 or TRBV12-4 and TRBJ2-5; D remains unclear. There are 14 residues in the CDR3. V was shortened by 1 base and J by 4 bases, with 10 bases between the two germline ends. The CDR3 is CASSLEGIIETQYF. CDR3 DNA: TGTGCCAGCAGTTTAGAAGGGATAATAGAGACCCAGTACTTC.

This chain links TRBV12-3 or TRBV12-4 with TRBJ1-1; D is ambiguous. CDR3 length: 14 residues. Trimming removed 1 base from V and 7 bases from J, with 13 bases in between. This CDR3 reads CASSLGTFPIEAFF. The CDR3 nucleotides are TGTGCCAGCAGTTTAGGGACCTTCCCAATTGAAGCTTTCTTT.

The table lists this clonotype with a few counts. The CDR3 coding sequence is TGTGCCAGCAGTTTATCGAGACGACTAGCGGGAGGCTACGAGCAGTACTTC. It is translated as CASSLSRRLAGGYEQYF. The chain uses TRBV27 and TRBJ2-7; 13 nucleotides agree with TRBD2. The CDR3 loop spans 17 amino acids. Germline CDR1 MNHEY, CDR2 SMNVEV (reference sequence). Trimming removed 0 bases from V and 3 bases from J; junction bases left unmatched: 5.

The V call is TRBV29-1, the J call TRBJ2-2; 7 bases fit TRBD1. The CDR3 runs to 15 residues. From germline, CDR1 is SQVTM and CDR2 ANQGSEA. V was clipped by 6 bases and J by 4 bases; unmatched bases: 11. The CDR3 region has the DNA TGCAGCGTGGCTGGGGAAGGGGACAGCACCGGGGAGCTGTTTTTT. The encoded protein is CSVAGEGDSTGELFF.

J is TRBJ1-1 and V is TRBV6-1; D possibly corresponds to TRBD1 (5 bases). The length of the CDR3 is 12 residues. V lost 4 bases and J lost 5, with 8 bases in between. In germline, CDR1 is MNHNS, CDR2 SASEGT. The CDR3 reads CASSGGGTEAFF. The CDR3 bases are TGTGCCAGCAGTGGGGGGGGAACTGAAGCTTTCTTT.

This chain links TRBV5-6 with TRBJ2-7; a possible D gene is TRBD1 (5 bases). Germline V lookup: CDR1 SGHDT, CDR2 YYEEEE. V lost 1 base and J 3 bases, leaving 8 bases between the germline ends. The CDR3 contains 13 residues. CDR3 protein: CASSLRQIYEQYF. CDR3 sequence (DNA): TGTGCCAGCAGCTTGCGACAGATCTACGAGCAGTACTTC.

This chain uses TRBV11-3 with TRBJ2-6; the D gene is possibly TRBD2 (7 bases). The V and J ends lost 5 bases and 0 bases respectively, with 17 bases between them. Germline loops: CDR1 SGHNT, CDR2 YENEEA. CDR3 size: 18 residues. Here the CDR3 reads CASSPSGGAVSGANVLTF. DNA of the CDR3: TGTGCCAGCAGCCCCTCTGGGGGGGCAGTCTCTGGGGCCAACGTCCTGACTTTC.

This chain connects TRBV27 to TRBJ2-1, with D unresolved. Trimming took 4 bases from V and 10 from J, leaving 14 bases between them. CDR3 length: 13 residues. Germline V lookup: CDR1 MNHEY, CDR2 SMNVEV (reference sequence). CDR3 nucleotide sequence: TGTGCCAGCAGTTCCAAAGGGATTACGGAGCAGTTCTTC. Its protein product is CASSSKGITEQFF.

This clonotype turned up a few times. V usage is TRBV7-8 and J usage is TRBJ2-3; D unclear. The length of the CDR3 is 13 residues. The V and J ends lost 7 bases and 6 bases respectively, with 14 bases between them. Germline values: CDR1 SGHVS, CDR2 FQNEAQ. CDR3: CASTTFPRDTQYF. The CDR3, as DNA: TGTGCCAGCACCACCTTCCCCAGGGATACGCAGTATTTT. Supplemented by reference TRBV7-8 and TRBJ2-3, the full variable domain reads GAGVSQSPRYKVAKRGQDVALRCDPISGHVSLFWYQQALGQGPEFLTYFQNEAQLDKSGLPSDRFFAERPEGSVSTLKIQRTQQEDSAVYLCASTTFPRDTQYFGPGTRLTVL.

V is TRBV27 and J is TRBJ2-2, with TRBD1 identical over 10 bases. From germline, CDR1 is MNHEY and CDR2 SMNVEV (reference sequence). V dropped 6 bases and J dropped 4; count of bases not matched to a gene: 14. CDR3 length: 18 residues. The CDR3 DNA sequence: TGTGCCAGCAGCGTGGGGACAGGGGTTTACGTCGGCACCGGGGAGCTGTTTTTT. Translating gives CASSVGTGVYVGTGELFF.

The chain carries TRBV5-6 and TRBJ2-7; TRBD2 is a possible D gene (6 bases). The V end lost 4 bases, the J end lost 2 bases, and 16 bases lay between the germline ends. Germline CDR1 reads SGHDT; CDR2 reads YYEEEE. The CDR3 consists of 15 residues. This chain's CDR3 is CASSTGTVIPYEQYF. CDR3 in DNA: TGTGCCAGCAGCACTGGGACTGTCATTCCCTACGAGCAGTACTTC.